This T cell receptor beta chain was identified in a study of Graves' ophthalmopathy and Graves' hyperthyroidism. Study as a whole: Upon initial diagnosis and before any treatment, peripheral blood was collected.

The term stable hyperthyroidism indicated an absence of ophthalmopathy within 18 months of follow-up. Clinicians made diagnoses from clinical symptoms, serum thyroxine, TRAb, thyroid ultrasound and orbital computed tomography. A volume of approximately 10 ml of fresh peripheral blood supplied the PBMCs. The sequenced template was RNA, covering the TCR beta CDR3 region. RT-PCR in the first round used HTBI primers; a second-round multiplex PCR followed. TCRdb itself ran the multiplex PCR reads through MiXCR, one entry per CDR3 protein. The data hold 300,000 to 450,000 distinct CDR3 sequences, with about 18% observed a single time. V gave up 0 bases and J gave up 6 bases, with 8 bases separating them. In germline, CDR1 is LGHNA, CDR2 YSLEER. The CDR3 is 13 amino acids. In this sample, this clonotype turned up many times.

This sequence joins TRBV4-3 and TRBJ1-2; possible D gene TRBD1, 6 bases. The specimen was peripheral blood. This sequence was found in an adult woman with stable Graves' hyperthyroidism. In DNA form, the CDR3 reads TGCGCCAGCAGCCAAGATGGGGGCCATGGCTACACCTTC. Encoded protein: CASSQDGGHGYTF.